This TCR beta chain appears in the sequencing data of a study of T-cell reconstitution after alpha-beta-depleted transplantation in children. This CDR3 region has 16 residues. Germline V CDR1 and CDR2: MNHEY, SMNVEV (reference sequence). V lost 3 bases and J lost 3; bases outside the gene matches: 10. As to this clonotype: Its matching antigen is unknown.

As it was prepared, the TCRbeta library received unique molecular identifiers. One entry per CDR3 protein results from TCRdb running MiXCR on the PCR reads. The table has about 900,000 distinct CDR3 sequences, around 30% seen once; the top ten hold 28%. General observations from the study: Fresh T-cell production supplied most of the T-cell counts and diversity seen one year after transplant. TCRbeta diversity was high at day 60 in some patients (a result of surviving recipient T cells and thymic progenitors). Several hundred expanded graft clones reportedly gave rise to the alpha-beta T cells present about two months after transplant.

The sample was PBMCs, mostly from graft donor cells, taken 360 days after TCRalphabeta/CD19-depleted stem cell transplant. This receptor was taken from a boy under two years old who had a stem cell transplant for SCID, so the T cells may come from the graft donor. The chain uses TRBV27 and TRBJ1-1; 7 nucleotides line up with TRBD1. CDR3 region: CASSFSFGRGDTEAFF. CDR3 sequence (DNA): TGTGCCAGCAGTTTCTCTTTCGGCAGGGGGGACACTGAAGCTTTCTTT.